This section outlines one TCR beta chain sequence together with its context. As yet, its antigen is unknown. This record comes from a study of beta chain features in type 1 diabetes. V lost 0 bases, J lost 0 bases, and 9 bases lay in between. CDR1 is SGHRS and CDR2 is YFSETQ in the germline V gene. This CDR3 has 15 residues. General study points: Healthy donors had naive, central memory and Treg TCRB repertoires that appeared less similar than those seen among patients. Shorter templates may be favored by PCR, equally so in patients and controls.

Reverse transcribing all isolated RNA meant expressed TCRB transcripts were sequenced. Assay used: immunoSEQ multiplex PCR; TCRdb lists only in-frame clones, some missing. The table includes under 350,000 clones, approximately 8.1% detected once. Each of the sorted populations had a purity greater than 98%. The sample was central memory CD4+ T cells from blood. The TCR originated in a woman aged 18-35 years in good health. This sequence joins TRBV5-1 and TRBJ1-2; D is uncertain. CDR3 DNA: TGCGCCAGCAGCTTGGCTGACAAACCTAACTATGGCTACACCTTC. Translating it yields CASSLADKPNYGYTF.